This T cell receptor beta chain was sequenced for a study of T cell responses to AZD1222 COVID-19 vaccine. Study results and caveats: The donors showed a predominance of white British ancestry and of females, with possible underestimation of clonal diversity.

Remarks on this clone: Its antigen is undetermined.

The germline CDR1 and CDR2 sequences are KGHSH and LQKENI. Trimming shortened V by 2 bases and J by 0 bases, and 14 bases separated the two germline ends. CDR3 length: 17 residues. This table comes from immunoSEQ multiplex PCR, and its TCRdb copy is limited to in-frame clones, with some not included. The sample lists roughly 150,000 clones; roughly 94% were seen once. The TCR was taken from an adult who received the AZD1222 COVID-19 vaccine. The sequencing here drew on peripheral blood, taken 28 days after the second AZD1222 dose. The V and J genes are TRBV18 and TRBJ1-3; D is unclear. The CDR3 region is CASSPSSPGGSGNTIYF. CDR3 in DNA: TGTGCCAGCTCACCATCGTCTCCGGGTGGCTCTGGAAACACCATATATTTT.